Described below is a single TCR beta chain sequence and its context. Its specificity is unknown. The time point: after neoadjuvant nivolumab, at surgical resection. The sample comes from a study of neoadjuvant anti-PD-1 for oral cavity cancer. TCRdb's copy holds only in-frame clones and misses some; the assay was immunoSEQ multiplex PCR. Of some 61,000 clones listed, around 84% were seen once; the top ten hold around 3.7%. Broader study findings: Only a few patients per response group were TCR-analyzed; validation needed.

The receptor was isolated from a person between 40 and 79 years old with oral cavity squamous cell carcinoma. The input for sequencing was PBMCs, taken after nivolumab (anti-PD-1) treatment.

The CDR3 DNA follows: TGTGCCAGCAGTCCCCCTTACAGGGGGCTGGAGACCCAGTACTTC. It yields the protein CASSPPYRGLETQYF. This chain links TRBV28 with TRBJ2-5; TRBD1 matches at 9 bases. CDR1 and CDR2 from the germline V gene are MDHEN and SYDVKM. CDR3 length: 15 residues. V gave up 5 bases and J gave up 5 bases; unmatched junction bases: 9.